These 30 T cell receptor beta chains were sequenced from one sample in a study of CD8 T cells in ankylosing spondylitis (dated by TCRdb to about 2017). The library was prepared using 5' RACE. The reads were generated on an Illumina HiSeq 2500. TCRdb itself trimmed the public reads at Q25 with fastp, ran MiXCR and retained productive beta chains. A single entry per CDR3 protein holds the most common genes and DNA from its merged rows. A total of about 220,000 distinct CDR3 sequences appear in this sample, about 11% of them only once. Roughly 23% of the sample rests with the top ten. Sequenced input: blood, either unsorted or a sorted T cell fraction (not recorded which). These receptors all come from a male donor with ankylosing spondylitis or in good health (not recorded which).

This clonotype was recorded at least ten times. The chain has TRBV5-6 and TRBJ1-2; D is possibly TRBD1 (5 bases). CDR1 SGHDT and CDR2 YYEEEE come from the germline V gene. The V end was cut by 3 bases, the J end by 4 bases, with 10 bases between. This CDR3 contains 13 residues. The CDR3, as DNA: TGTGCCAGCAGCTCCGAGGGGACCTATGGCTACACCTTC. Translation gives CASSSEGTYGYTF.

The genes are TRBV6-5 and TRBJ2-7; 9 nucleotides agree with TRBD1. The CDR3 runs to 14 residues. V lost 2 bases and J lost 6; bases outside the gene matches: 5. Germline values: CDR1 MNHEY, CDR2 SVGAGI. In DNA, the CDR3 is TGTGCCAGCAGTTACGGACAGGGGAAAGGCGAGCAGTACTTC. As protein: CASSYGQGKGEQYF.

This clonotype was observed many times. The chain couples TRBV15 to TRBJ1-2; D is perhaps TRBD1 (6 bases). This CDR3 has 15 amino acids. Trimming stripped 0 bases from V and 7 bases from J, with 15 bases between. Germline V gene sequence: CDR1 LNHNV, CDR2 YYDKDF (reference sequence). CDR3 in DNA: TGTGCCACCAGCAGAGATCGAGGGGGGCATCTTGGCTACACCTTC. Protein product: CATSRDRGGHLGYTF.

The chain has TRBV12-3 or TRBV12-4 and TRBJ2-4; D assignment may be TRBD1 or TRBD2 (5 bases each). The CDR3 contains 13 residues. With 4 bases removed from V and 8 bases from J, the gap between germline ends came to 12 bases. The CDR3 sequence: CASSWALGDIQYF. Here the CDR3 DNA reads TGTGCCAGCAGTTGGGCTCTGGGGGACATTCAGTACTTC.

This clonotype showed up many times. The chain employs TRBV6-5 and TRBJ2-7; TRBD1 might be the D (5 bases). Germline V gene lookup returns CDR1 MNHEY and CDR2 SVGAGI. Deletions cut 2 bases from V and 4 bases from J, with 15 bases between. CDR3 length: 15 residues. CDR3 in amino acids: CASSYVDIILYEQYF. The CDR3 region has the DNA TGTGCCAGCAGTTACGTGGACATCATCCTTTACGAGCAGTACTTC.

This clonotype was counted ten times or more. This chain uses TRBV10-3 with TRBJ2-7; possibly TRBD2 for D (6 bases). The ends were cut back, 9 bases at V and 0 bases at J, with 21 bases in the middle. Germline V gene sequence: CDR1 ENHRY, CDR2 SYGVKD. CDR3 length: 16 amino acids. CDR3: CAILGLGGPTSYEQYF. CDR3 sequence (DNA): TGTGCCATTCTTGGCTTAGGAGGGCCGACCTCCTACGAGCAGTACTTC.

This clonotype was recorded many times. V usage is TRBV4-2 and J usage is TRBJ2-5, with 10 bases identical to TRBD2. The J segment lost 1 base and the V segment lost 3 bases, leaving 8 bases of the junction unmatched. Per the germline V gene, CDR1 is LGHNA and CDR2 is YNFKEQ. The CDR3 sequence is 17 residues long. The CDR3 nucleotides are TGTGCCAGCAGCCACCCCGCTAGCGGGGGCGTCCAAGAGACCCAGTACTTC. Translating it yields CASSHPASGGVQETQYF.

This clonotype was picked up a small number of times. In nucleotides, the CDR3 is TGCGCCAGCAGCTTGGGGTTAGCTAGGGTTTCCAGCGAGCAGTACTTC. It yields the protein CASSLGLARVSSEQYF. The V and J genes are TRBV5-1 and TRBJ2-7, with D uncertain. The length of the CDR3 is 16 residues. V shed 0 bases and J shed 6 bases, with 19 bases lying between them. CDR1 SGHRS and CDR2 YFSETQ come from the germline V gene.

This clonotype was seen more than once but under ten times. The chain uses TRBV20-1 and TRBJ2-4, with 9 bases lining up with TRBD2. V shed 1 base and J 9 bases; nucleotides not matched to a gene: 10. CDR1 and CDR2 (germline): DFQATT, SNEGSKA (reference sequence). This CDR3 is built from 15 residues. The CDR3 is CSARGGGGALGIQYF. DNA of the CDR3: TGCAGTGCTAGAGGGGGCGGGGGGGCCTTAGGCATTCAGTACTTC.

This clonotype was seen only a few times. The CDR3 DNA is TGCAGTGCTAGAGATCCGCGGACTAGCGGGGGGGCCTACAATGAGCAGTTCTTC. Translating it yields CSARDPRTSGGAYNEQFF. The V and J genes are TRBV20-1 and TRBJ2-1, with TRBD2 matching over 15 bases. The V segment lost 0 bases and the J segment 2 bases; nucleotides outside the gene matches: 5. The CDR3 spans 18 residues. In germline, CDR1 is DFQATT, CDR2 SNEGSKA (reference sequence).

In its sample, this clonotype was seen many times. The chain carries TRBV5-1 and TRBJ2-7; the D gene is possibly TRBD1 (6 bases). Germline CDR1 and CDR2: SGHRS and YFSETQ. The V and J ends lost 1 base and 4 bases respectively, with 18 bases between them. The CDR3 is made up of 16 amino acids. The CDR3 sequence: CASSLNTGSDIYEQYF. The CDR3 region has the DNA TGCGCCAGCAGCTTGAACACAGGGTCTGACATTTACGAGCAGTACTTC.

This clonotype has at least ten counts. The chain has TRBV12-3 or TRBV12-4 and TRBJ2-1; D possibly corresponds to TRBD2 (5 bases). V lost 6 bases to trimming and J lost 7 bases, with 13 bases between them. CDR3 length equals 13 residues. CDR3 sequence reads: CASSLGALNEQFF. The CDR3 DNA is TGTGCCAGCAGCCTGGGAGCCTTGAATGAGCAGTTCTTC.

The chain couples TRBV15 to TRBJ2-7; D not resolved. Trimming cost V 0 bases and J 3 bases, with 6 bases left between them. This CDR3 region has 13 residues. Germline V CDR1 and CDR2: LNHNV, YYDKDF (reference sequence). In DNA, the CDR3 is TGTGCCACCAGCAGAGACAGTCTCTACGAGCAGTACTTC. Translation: CATSRDSLYEQYF.

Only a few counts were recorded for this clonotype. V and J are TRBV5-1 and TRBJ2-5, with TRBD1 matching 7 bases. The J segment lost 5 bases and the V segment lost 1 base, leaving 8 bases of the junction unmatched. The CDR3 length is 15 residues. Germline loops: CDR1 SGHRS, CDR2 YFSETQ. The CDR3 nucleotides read TGCGCCAGCAGCTTGTCCCCAGGGGGATCCGAGACCCAGTACTTC. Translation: CASSLSPGGSETQYF.

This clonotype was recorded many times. DNA for the CDR3: TGTGCCAGCAGTGTGGTAGCGTGGCCCCGCACAGATACGCAGTATTTT. Protein: CASSVVAWPRTDTQYF. The gene calls are TRBV6-4 and TRBJ2-3; the D gene is possibly TRBD2 (5 bases). Germline loops: CDR1 MRHNA, CDR2 SNTAGT. The CDR3 has 16 amino acids. Trimming pared 4 bases from V and 1 base from J, leaving 15 bases between.

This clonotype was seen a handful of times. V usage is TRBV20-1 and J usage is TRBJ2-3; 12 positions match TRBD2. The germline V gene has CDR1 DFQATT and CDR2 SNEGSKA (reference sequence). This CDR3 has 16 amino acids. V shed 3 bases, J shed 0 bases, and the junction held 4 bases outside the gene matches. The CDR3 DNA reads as TGCAGTGCTAGCCTAGCGGGGGGGCCGAGCACAGATACGCAGTATTTT. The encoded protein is CSASLAGGPSTDTQYF.

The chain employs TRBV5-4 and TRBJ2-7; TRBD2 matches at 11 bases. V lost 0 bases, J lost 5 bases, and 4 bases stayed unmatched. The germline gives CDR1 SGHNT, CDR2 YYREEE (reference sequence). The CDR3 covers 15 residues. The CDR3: CASSLDLAGGNEQYF. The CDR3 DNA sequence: TGTGCCAGCAGCTTGGATCTAGCGGGGGGTAACGAGCAGTACTTC.

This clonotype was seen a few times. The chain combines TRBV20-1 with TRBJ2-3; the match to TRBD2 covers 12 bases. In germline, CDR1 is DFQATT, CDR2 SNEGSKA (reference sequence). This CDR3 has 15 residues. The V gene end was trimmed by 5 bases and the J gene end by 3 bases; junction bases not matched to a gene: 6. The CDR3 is CSAHPSGGATDTQYF. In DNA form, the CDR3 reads TGCAGTGCTCACCCTAGCGGGGGGGCGACAGATACGCAGTATTTT.

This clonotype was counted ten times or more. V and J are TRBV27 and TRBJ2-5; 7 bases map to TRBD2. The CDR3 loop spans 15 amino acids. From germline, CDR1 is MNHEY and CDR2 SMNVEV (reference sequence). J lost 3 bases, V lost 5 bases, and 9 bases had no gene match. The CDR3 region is CASSPGLVREETQYF. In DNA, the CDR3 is TGTGCCAGCAGTCCCGGACTAGTGAGGGAAGAGACCCAGTACTTC.

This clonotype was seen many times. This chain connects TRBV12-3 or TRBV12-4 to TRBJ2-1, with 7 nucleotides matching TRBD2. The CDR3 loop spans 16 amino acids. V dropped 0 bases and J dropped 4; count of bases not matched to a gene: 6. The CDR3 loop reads CASSLARGGGYNEQFF. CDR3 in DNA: TGTGCCAGCAGTTTAGCGCGCGGGGGAGGGTACAATGAGCAGTTCTTC.

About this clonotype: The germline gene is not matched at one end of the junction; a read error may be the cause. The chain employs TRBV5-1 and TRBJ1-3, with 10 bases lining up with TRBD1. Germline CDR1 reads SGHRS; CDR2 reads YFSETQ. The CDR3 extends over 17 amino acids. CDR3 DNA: TGCGCCCGCAGCTTGTCGTCGGGACAGGGGACCGGAAACACCATATATTTT. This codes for CARSLSSGQGTGNTIYF.

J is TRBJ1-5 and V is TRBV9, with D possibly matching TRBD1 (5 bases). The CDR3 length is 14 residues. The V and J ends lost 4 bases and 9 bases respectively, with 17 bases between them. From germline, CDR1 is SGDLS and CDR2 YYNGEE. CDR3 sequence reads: CASSPTGGLGPQHF. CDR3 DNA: TGTGCCAGCAGCCCCACGGGGGGACTGGGGCCCCAGCATTTT.

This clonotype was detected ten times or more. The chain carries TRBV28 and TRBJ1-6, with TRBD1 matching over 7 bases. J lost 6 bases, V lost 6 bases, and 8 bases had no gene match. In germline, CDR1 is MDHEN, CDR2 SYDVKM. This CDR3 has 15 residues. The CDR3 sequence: CASRETGKINSPLHF. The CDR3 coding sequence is TGTGCCAGCAGGGAGACAGGGAAGATTAATTCACCCCTCCACTTT. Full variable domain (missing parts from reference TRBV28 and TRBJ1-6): DVKVTQSSRYLVKRTGEKVFLECVQDMDHENMFWYRQDPGLGLRLIYFSYDVKMKEKGDIPEGYSVSREKKERFSLILESASTNQTSMYLCASRETGKINSPLHFGNGTRLTVT.

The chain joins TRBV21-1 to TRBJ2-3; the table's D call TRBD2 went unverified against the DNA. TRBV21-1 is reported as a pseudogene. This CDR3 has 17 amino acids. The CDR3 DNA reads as TGTGCCAGCAGCACGACCTCCCAGCGCGCCGGCACAGATACGCAGTATTTT. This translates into CASSTTSQRAGTDTQYF.

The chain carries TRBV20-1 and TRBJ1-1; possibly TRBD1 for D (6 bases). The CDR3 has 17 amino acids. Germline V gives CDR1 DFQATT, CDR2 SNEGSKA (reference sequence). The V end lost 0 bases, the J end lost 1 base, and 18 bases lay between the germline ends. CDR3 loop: CSARDGARGGKNTEAFF. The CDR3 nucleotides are TGCAGTGCTAGAGATGGGGCCAGGGGAGGTAAGAACACTGAAGCTTTCTTT.

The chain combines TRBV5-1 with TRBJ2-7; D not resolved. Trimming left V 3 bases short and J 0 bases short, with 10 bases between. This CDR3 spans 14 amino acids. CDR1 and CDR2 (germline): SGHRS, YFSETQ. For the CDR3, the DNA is TGCGCCAGCAGCTCAGAAGGTTTCTCCTACGAGCAGTACTTC. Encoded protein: CASSSEGFSYEQYF.

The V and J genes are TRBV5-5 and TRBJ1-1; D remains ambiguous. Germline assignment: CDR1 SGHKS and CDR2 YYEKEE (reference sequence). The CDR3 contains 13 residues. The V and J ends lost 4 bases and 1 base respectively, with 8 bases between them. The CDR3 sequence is CASSTTANTEAFF. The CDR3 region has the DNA TGTGCCAGCAGCACTACAGCGAACACTGAAGCTTTCTTT.

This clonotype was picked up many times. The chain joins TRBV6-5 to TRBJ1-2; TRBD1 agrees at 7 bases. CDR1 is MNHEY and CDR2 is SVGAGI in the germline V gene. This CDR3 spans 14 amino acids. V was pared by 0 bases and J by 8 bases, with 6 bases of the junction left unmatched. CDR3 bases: TGTGCCAGCAGTTACTCGCCTCACAGGGGCGGCTACACCTTC. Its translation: CASSYSPHRGGYTF.

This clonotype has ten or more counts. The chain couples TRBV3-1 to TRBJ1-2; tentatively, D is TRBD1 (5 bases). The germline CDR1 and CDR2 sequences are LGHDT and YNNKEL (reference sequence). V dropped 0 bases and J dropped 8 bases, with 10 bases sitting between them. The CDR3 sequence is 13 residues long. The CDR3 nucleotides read TGTGCCAGCAGCCAAGATGAGGGGCTAGGCTACACCTTC. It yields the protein CASSQDEGLGYTF.

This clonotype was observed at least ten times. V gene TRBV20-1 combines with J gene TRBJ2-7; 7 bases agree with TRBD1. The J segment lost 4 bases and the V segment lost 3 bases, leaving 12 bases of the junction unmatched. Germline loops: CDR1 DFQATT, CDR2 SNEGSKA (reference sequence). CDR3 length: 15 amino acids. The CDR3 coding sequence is TGCAGTGCTAGTATCGGTGGGGACAGCGCGTACGAGCAGTACTTC. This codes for CSASIGGDSAYEQYF.